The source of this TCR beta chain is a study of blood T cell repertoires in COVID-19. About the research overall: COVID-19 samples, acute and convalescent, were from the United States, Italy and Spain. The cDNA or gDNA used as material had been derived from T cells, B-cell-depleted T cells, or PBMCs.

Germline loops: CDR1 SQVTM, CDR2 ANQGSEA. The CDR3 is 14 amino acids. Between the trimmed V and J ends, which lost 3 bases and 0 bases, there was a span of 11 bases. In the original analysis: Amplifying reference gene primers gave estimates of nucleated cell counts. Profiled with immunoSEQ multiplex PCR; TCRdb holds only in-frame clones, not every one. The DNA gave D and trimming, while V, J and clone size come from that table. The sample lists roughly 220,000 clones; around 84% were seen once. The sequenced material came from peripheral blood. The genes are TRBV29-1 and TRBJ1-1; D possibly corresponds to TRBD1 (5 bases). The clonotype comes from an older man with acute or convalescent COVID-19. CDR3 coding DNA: TGCAGCGTTGACATATCGGGGGTGAACACTGAAGCTTTCTTT. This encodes CSVDISGVNTEAFF.